This note documents a single TCR beta chain sequence. Assay: immunoSEQ multiplex PCR; the TCRdb copy retains only in-frame clones and omits some. The table has around 43,000 clones, about 88% seen once. The CDR3 runs to 13 residues. V lost 4 bases, J lost 0 bases, and 7 bases lay in between. Germline CDR1 and CDR2: SGHAT and FQNNGV. This sample stems from a study of blood T cell repertoires in COVID-19. Study-level background: The United States, Italy and Spain supplied acute and convalescent COVID-19 samples. Sources were T cells, B-cell-depleted T cells, or PBMCs; the material itself was cDNA or gDNA.

J is TRBJ2-7 and V is TRBV11-2; maybe TRBD1 (5 bases). Sample: peripheral blood. The receptor's source is a man aged 50 to 59 in a cohort sampled during active COVID-19. The CDR3 DNA is TGTGCCAGCAGCTCAGGGTTCTCCTACGAGCAGTACTTC. This translates into CASSSGFSYEQYF.